This T cell receptor (beta chain) was found in a study of shared clonotypes between healthy human individuals. At the level of the study: Donors, aged 18 to 49, were a couple of women and three men.

V shed 3 bases and J 6 bases; nucleotides not matched to a gene: 9. Germline values: CDR1 SQVTM, CDR2 ANQGSEA. The CDR3 spans 15 residues. Healthy HIV-negative adults without recent acute infections or vaccinations served as donors. Assay: immunoSEQ multiplex PCR; the TCRdb copy retains only in-frame clones and omits some. The table shows some 550,000 clones, with approximately 97% occurring only once. The receptor comes from a woman under 40 in good health. The sample was naive CD4+ T cells sorted from blood. Subset of the sample: CD45RA+ positively selected. The genes are TRBV29-1 and TRBJ2-1, with 9 bases lining up with TRBD1. CDR3 DNA sequence: TGCAGCGTTGACTCTACCCGGACAGGGGTCAATGAGCAGTTCTTC. It yields the protein CSVDSTRTGVNEQFF.